The subject of this entry is one T cell receptor beta chain. Antigen specificity is unknown. This specimen belongs to a study of cytomegalovirus exposure and HLA in healthy donors. Broader study findings: Specificity of a few CMV-associated chains for CMV antigens was verified in vitro.

Vbeta (60) and Jbeta (13) primers were used in the PCR. Sequenced by immunoSEQ multiplex PCR; TCRdb stores in-frame clones only, minus some. This table holds about 200,000 clones, over 70% found once. This CDR3 region has 14 residues. Per the germline V gene, CDR1 is PRHDT and CDR2 is FYEKMQ (reference sequence). V lost 0 bases and J 4 bases, leaving 9 bases between the germline ends. This sequence originates from a boy aged 2 to 10 in good health and CMV-seronegative. The sequenced material came from PBMCs. The V call is TRBV13, the J call TRBJ1-2; D is unresolved. As DNA, the CDR3 is TGTGCCAGCAGCTTAGGACGGGATCTCTATGGCTACACCTTC. Protein: CASSLGRDLYGYTF.